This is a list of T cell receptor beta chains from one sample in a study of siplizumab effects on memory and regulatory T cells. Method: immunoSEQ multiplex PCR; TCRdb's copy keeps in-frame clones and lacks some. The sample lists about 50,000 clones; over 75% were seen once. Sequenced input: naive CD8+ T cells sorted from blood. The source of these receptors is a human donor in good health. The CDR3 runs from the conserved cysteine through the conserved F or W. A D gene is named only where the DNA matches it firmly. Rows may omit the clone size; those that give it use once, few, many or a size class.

DNA: TGTGCCAGCAGCTCGACTAGCGGGAGAACCTACGAGCAGTACTTC
CDR3: CASSSTSGRTYEQYF
D: TRBD2
size: .
J: TRBJ2-7
V: TRBV9

DNA: TGTGCCAGCAGCCGCAATATACAGGGTAACAATCAGCCCCAGCATTTT
CDR3: CASSRNIQGNNQPQHF
D: .
size: .
J: TRBJ1-5
V: TRBV7-8

DNA: TGTGCTAGCAGCTTCGCAATAGGGTCCTACGAGCAGTACTTC
CDR3: CASSFAIGSYEQYF
D: .
size: .
J: TRBJ2-7
V: TRBV7-7

DNA: TGTGCCAGCAGTGATCCAGGGTATGGAAACACCATATATTTT
CDR3: CASSDPGYGNTIYF
D: .
size: .
J: TRBJ1-3
V: TRBV2

DNA: TGCAGCGTTGTAACAGCCTCCGCTGAGCAGTTCTTC
CDR3: CSVVTASAEQFF
D: .
size: .
J: TRBJ2-1
V: TRBV29-1

DNA: TGCAGCGATCGAGAGATGGGGGAGACCCAGTACTTC
CDR3: CSDREMGETQYF
D: .
size: .
J: TRBJ2-5
V: TRBV29-1

DNA: TGTGCCAGTAGTCCCGGACAGGACTACGAGCAGTACTTC
CDR3: CASSPGQDYEQYF
D: TRBD1
size: few
J: TRBJ2-7
V: TRBV19

DNA: TGTGCCAGCAGCCCCGACAGGGTGGAGACCCAGTACTTC
CDR3: CASSPDRVETQYF
D: TRBD1
size: .
J: TRBJ2-5
V: TRBV7-8

DNA: TGTGCCAGCAGCTTAGTGGGACAGGGGGCGAACTATGGCTACACCTTC
CDR3: CASSLVGQGANYGYTF
D: TRBD1
size: .
J: TRBJ1-2
V: TRBV7-8

DNA: TGTGCCAGCAGTGACGGGGATACGCAGTATTTT
CDR3: CASSDGDTQYF
D: .
size: .
J: TRBJ2-3
V: TRBV6-4

DNA: TGTGCCAGTAGTCCCTCCCCGACTAGCGGGAGTTGGGAGCAGTTCTTC
CDR3: CASSPSPTSGSWEQFF
D: TRBD2
size: .
J: TRBJ2-1
V: TRBV19

DNA: TGTGCCAGCAGCCCAAGGACGGATAGCACAGATACGCAGTATTTT
CDR3: CASSPRTDSTDTQYF
D: .
size: .
J: TRBJ2-3
V: TRBV6-5

DNA: TGTGCCAGCAGCGCCGTAACCCTCAACCCCCGAGCTGTCACCGGGGAGCTGTTTTTT
CDR3: CASSAVTLNPRAVTGELFF
D: .
size: .
J: TRBJ2-2
V: TRBV7-3

DNA: TGTGCCAGCACCTCGGGACTCAGCACAGATACGCAGTATTTT
CDR3: CASTSGLSTDTQYF
D: .
size: .
J: TRBJ2-3
V: TRBV9

DNA: TGTGCCAGCAGCTACAGCGCCGGGACAGCTTATGGCTACACCTTC
CDR3: CASSYSAGTAYGYTF
D: TRBD1
size: .
J: TRBJ1-2
V: TRBV11-1

DNA: TGTGCCAGCAGCTTGCGACAGGTTGCAACTAATGAAAAACTGTTTTTT
CDR3: CASSLRQVATNEKLFF
D: .
size: .
J: TRBJ1-4
V: TRBV5-6

DNA: TGCAGCGTTGAAACAGGGGCAGGAAACACCATATATTTT
CDR3: CSVETGAGNTIYF
D: TRBD1
size: once
J: TRBJ1-3
V: TRBV29-1

DNA: TGCGCCAGCAGTGAGTCGCGGGGGATCGGTGAAGCTTTCTTT
CDR3: CASSESRGIGEAFF
D: .
size: .
J: TRBJ1-1
V: TRBV10-1

DNA: TGTGCCAGCATCCCCCCCGACGTCTCCTACGAGCAGTACTTC
CDR3: CASIPPDVSYEQYF
D: .
size: .
J: TRBJ2-7
V: TRBV7-2

DNA: TGCGCCAGCACCTACTTCGCGGGGGGCTCCCAAAATGAGCAGTTCTTC
CDR3: CASTYFAGGSQNEQFF
D: TRBD2
size: .
J: TRBJ2-1
V: TRBV5-1

DNA: TGTGCCAGCAGTGGGGGTGGAGGTTATGAAAAACTGTTTTTT
CDR3: CASSGGGGYEKLFF
D: .
size: .
J: TRBJ1-4
V: TRBV2

DNA: TGTGCCAGTACCCCAGGTCTAGCCGGGGAGCTGTTTTTT
CDR3: CASTPGLAGELFF
D: .
size: once
J: TRBJ2-2
V: TRBV19

DNA: TGTGCCAGCAGCCAAGCTCCGGAAATTTCGACGATGAACACTGAAGCTTTCTTT
CDR3: CASSQAPEISTMNTEAFF
D: .
size: .
J: TRBJ1-1
V: TRBV4-2

DNA: TGTGCCAGTAGTATAGATCTTTTGGTGACAGGCACAGGTGGTTACACCTTC
CDR3: CASSIDLLVTGTGGYTF
D: .
size: .
J: TRBJ1-2
V: TRBV19

DNA: TGTGCAAGTCGCTTAGATTTTGGGACAGGCTATGGCTACACCTTC
CDR3: CASRLDFGTGYGYTF
D: .
size: .
J: TRBJ1-2
V: TRBV12-2

DNA: TGTGCCAGCAGCGTGATGGACGACCGGAACGAGCAGTACTTC
CDR3: CASSVMDDRNEQYF
D: .
size: .
J: TRBJ2-7
V: TRBV9

DNA: TGTGCCAGCAGCTCTAGGGGGGGATTCGGACAGAAGTCTACCGGGGAGCTGTTTTTT
CDR3: CASSSRGGFGQKSTGELFF
D: .
size: few
J: TRBJ2-2
V: TRBV7-6

DNA: TGTGCCAGCAGTTTAGAGGGTTTTAATTCACCCCTCCACTTT
CDR3: CASSLEGFNSPLHF
D: .
size: .
J: TRBJ1-6
V: TRBV27

DNA: TGTGCCAGTACCACCCTAGGGGTCGCAGATACGCAGTATTTT
CDR3: CASTTLGVADTQYF
D: .
size: .
J: TRBJ2-3
V: TRBV19

DNA: TGCACCAGCAGCCAAGAAGGGGACACTAGTCAGCCCCAGCATTTT
CDR3: CTSSQEGDTSQPQHF
D: .
size: .
J: TRBJ1-5
V: TRBV1

DNA: TGTGCCAGCAGCTTACTTTGGACAGTCCAAGAGACCCAGTACTTC
CDR3: CASSLLWTVQETQYF
D: .
size: .
J: TRBJ2-5
V: TRBV5-6

DNA: TGTGCCAGCAGCCCCGTGGGGGGGGGCCTCTTGGAGCAGTTCTTC
CDR3: CASSPVGGGLLEQFF
D: .
size: once
J: TRBJ2-1
V: TRBV7-6

DNA: TGCGCCAGCAGCTTGGAGCCCACAGGATCCTATGGCTACACCTTC
CDR3: CASSLEPTGSYGYTF
D: .
size: .
J: TRBJ1-2
V: TRBV5-1

DNA: TGTGCCAGTGGATCGGTGGCCGAGCAGTACTTC
CDR3: CASGSVAEQYF
D: .
size: .
J: TRBJ2-7
V: TRBV19

DNA: TGCGCCAGCAGCACCGGGAGGGTGGGTGAGCAGTTCTTC
CDR3: CASSTGRVGEQFF
D: TRBD2
size: .
J: TRBJ2-1
V: TRBV5-1

DNA: TGTGCCAGCAGCTTGGTAGTAGCGGGGGGGAATGAGCAGTTCTTC
CDR3: CASSLVVAGGNEQFF
D: TRBD2
size: .
J: TRBJ2-1
V: TRBV5-6

DNA: TGCAGCGTTGGGACAGGAGCTAGCACAGATACGCAGTATTTT
CDR3: CSVGTGASTDTQYF
D: TRBD1
size: .
J: TRBJ2-3
V: TRBV29-1

DNA: TGTGCCAGCACCCACCCGGGCTCCTACGAGCAGTACTTC
CDR3: CASTHPGSYEQYF
D: .
size: .
J: TRBJ2-7
V: TRBV5-4

DNA: TGTGCCAGCAGTTACGGCATTTCCTACGAGCAGTACTTC
CDR3: CASSYGISYEQYF
D: .
size: .
J: TRBJ2-7
V: TRBV6-6

DNA: TGTGCCAGTAGTGCTTGGACAGGGGACGAACACGCCGGGGAGCTGTTTTTT
CDR3: CASSAWTGDEHAGELFF
D: TRBD1
size: .
J: TRBJ2-2
V: TRBV19

DNA: TGTGCCAGCAGCTTAAATCGGGACAGGGCGGGGGATGGCTACACCTTC
CDR3: CASSLNRDRAGDGYTF
D: TRBD1
size: .
J: TRBJ1-2
V: TRBV13

DNA: TGTGCCACCTCCCCTGCGGGAGCGCAGTATTTT
CDR3: CATSPAGAQYF
D: TRBD2
size: .
J: TRBJ2-3
V: TRBV6-1

DNA: TGTGCCAGCAGCTTAGGGTACGGCAACGAGCAGTACTTC
CDR3: CASSLGYGNEQYF
D: .
size: few
J: TRBJ2-7
V: TRBV7-9

DNA: TGTGCTGCAGGGGGGACTATGCGGTTCGGCGAGCAGTACTTC
CDR3: CAAGGTMRFGEQYF
D: .
size: few
J: TRBJ2-7
V: TRBV7-9